This record looks at one T cell receptor beta chain sequence and its context. As yet, its antigen is unknown. This entry comes from a study of cytomegalovirus exposure and HLA in healthy donors. General observations from the study: The authors considered a cluster of highly shared sequence variants likely to be a sequencing artifact. TCR beta V segments were, for the most part, productive about 87% or about 30% of the time in an earlier analysis. By HLA locus, TCR association rates varied in a later analysis, with DRB1 showing the most and HLA-C the fewest.

With 60 Vbeta and 13 Jbeta primers, the PCR was carried out. The protocol was immunoSEQ multiplex PCR, while the TCRdb copy is restricted to in-frame clones and leaves out a portion. The sample has about 120,000 clones, around 86% seen once; the top ten hold around 2.2%. The germline V gene has CDR1 SGHTA and CDR2 FQGNSA. This CDR3 region has 16 residues. The V and J ends lost 2 bases and 8 bases respectively, with 16 bases between them. The sequenced material came from PBMCs. The clonotype comes from a woman in her forties in good health and CMV-seronegative. The rearrangement uses TRBV7-2 and TRBJ1-6; possible D gene TRBD1, 5 bases. CDR3 in DNA: TGTGCCAGCAGCTTACTTCCCCAGGGTGTTGATTCACCCCTCCACTTT. Translating gives CASSLLPQGVDSPLHF.